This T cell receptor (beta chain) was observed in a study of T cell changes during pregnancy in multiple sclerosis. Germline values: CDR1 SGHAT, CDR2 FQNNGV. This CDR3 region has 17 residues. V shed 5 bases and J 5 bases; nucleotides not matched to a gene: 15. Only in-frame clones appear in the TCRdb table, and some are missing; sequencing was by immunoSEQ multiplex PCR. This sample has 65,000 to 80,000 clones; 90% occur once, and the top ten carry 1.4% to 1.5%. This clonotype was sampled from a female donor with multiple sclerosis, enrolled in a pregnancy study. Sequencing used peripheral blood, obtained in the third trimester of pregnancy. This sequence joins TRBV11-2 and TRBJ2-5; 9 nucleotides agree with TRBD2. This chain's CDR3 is CASSPLLAPGLAETQYF. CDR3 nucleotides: TGTGCCAGCAGCCCGTTACTGGCCCCAGGACTAGCGGAGACCCAGTACTTC.